Listed here are 15 T cell receptor delta chains from one sample, sequenced in a study of gamma-delta T cells after stem cell transplantation. TCRdb reanalysed the RT-PCR reads via CATT. Of about 1,000 delta-chain clones listed, around 1.2% were seen once; the top ten hold approximately 27%. The sequenced sample was gamma-delta T cells. The origin of the receptors is a human donor. It is not recorded whose cells these are; they may come from a transplant donor.

This clone is termed large (0.1 to 1%). Within the sample, other DNA sequences also encode this same CDR3. CDR3 in DNA: TGTGCCTGTGACACCTGGGGGGACCGCTCCTGGGACACCCGACAGATGTTTTTC. Translating gives CACDTWGDRSWDTRQMFF. The chain employs TRDV2 and TRDJ3, with a weak D call TRDD3 (6 bases). Germline V lookup: CDR1 GEAIGNYY, CDR2 EKD. There are 18 residues in the CDR3. Deletions cut 0 bases from V and 0 bases from J, with 11 bases between.

Judged by abundance, this clone is large. Other DNA variants within this sample encode the same CDR3. The chain links TRDV2 to TRDJ1; TRDD3 matches at 9 bases. CDR1 GEAIGNYY and CDR2 EKD come from the germline V gene. Germline trimming cut 3 bases from V and 0 bases from J; bases unmatched to any gene: 10. This CDR3 has 17 amino acids. CDR3 in amino acids: CACDPVLGEEYTDKLIF. Here the CDR3 DNA reads TGTGCCTGTGACCCAGTACTGGGGGAGGAGTACACCGATAAACTCATCTTT.

This clone was observed a handful of times. TCRdb lists the protein of a much larger clone for this DNA, which differs at residue 5, so this is likely a read error; the protein given here is translated from the DNA itself. The chain employs TRDV2 and TRDJ1, with 7 bases aligning to TRDD3. V shed 3 bases and J 1 base; nucleotides not matched to a gene: 4. This CDR3 is built from 14 residues. Per germline, CDR1 GEAIGNYY and CDR2 EKD. In DNA form, the CDR3 reads TGTGCCTGTGACTTCCTGGGGGTCACCGATAAACTCATCTTT. Translating gives CACDFLGVTDKLIF.

In this sample, this clone is hyperexpanded. This sample includes further DNA sequences coding for the same CDR3. The CDR3 is CACDLLGGEYTDKLIF. CDR3 coding DNA: TGTGCCTGTGACCTACTGGGGGGCGAGTACACCGATAAACTCATCTTT. The rearrangement links TRDV2 to TRDJ1; TRDD3 matches at 8 bases. There are 16 residues in the CDR3. The germline V gene encodes CDR1 GEAIGNYY and CDR2 EKD. V trimming: 3 bases; J trimming: 0 bases; junction bases outside the gene matches: 8.

This clone was detected only once. The V gene is TRDV2, the J gene TRDJ1; the D gene is possibly TRDD2 (9 bases). No J gene was available from TCRdb, and it was assigned here by a germline match of the DNA. Per germline, CDR1 GEAIGNYY and CDR2 EKD. The CDR3 covers 25 residues. With 0 bases removed from V and 1 base from J, the gap between germline ends came to 41 bases. CDR3 nucleotides: TGTGCCTGTGACACCGTCCTTCCTACCGGGGGGGGGGATAAGGGCAAGGGGACCGTCACCGATAAACTCATCTTT. This translates into CACDTVLPTGGGDKGKGTVTDKLIF.

This clone was picked up a small number of times. The translation of this DNA and the TCRdb protein of a much larger clone differ at residue 3, probably owing to a read error; the protein shown here is translated from the DNA. The rearrangement joins TRDV2 to TRDJ1; 12 nucleotides match TRDD3. The CDR3 is 18 amino acids. The V gene's germline CDR1 is GEAIGNYY and CDR2 EKD. The CDR3 is CARDALGDTTRGTDKLIF. CDR3 in DNA: TGTGCCCGTGACGCACTGGGGGATACAACTAGGGGCACCGATAAACTCATCTTT.

The chain is built from TRDV2 and TRDJ1; 8 bases match TRDD3. After removal of 0 bases from V and 4 bases from J, the junction contained 15 bases not matched to a gene. CDR3 length: 18 residues. Germline CDR1 GEAIGNYY, CDR2 EKD. CDR3 sequence (DNA): TGTGCCTGTGACACCGTTACTTCTGGGGGGATATCCGGCGATAAACTCATCTTT. Translating gives CACDTVTSGGISGDKLIF.

The gene calls are TRDV2 and TRDJ1; D is unclear. The V and J ends lost 3 bases and 0 bases respectively, with 13 bases between them. The CDR3 has 15 amino acids. Germline assignment: CDR1 GEAIGNYY and CDR2 EKD. The CDR3 DNA sequence: TGTGCCTGTGACCCCGTAGGGGCGTACACCGATAAACTCATCTTT. It is translated as CACDPVGAYTDKLIF.

Points on this clone: Possible read error: a much larger clone is one base away. The sample has other DNA sequences that encode this CDR3 too. This chain uses TRDV2 with TRDJ1, with TRDD3 as a possible D gene (10 bases). CDR1 and CDR2 (germline): GEAIGNYY, EKD. This CDR3 is 25 amino acids long. This CDR3 reads CACDTVLPTGLGDKGKGTVTDKLIF. CDR3 nucleotide sequence: TGCGCCTGTGACACCGTCCTTCCTACCGGGCTGGGGGATAAGGGCAAGGGGACCGTCACCGATAAACTCATCTTT.

With regard to this clone: The protein TCRdb lists belongs to a much larger clone and differs from this DNA's translation at residue 11, which points to a read error; the protein shown is made from the DNA. This chain joins TRDV2 and TRDJ1; D unresolved. CDR1 is GEAIGNYY and CDR2 is EKD in the germline V gene. V shed 1 base and J shed 2 bases, with 19 bases lying between them. The CDR3 runs to 17 residues. The CDR3 sequence is CACDTWAPDGRTDKLIF. In DNA form, the CDR3 reads TGTGCCTGTGACACGTGGGCCCCCGACGGGAGGACCGATAAACTCATCTTT.

In the case of this clone: TCRdb's entry gives the protein of a much larger clone, which mismatches this DNA's translation at residue 16, likely from a read error; the protein reported here is translated from the DNA. The chain recombines TRDV2 with TRDJ1; TRDD3 matches 9 bases. Germline CDR1 reads GEAIGNYY; CDR2 reads EKD. The CDR3 loop spans 18 amino acids. This CDR3 is CACDAVSTGGGYTDKIIF. CDR3 in DNA: TGTGCCTGTGACGCCGTGAGTACTGGGGGAGGCTACACCGATAAAATCATCTTT.

There are a few counts of this clone. It differs at one base from a far larger clone, so likely a read error. V and J are TRDV2 and TRDJ1; 10 nucleotides line up with TRDD3. Germline CDR1 is GEAIGNYY and CDR2 is EKD. CDR3 length: 16 amino acids. The CDR3 region is CARDDLGGYRADKLIF. The CDR3 DNA follows: TGTGCCCGTGACGATCTTGGGGGATACCGGGCCGATAAACTCATCTTT.

This clone was seen a handful of times. A far larger clone is a single base away, which makes a read error likely. V usage is TRDV2 and J usage is TRDJ1, with 13 nucleotides matching TRDD3. Unmatched junction bases numbered 21, after V lost 4 bases and J lost 2 bases. The CDR3 is 21 amino acids. Germline V gene sequence: CDR1 GEAIGNYY, CDR2 EKD. This CDR3 is CACEPVLGDTSEPGETDKLIF. CDR3 nucleotides: TGTGCCTGTGAACCAGTACTGGGGGATACGAGTGAACCCGGCGAGACCGATAAACTCATCTTT.

Sample share makes this clone large (0.1 to 1%). The chain has TRDV1 and TRDJ1; possible D gene TRDD3, 5 bases. V was cut by 0 bases and J by 0 bases, with 23 bases left in between. CDR3 size: 20 residues. Germline V lookup: CDR1 TSWWSYY, CDR2 QGS. The CDR3 region is CALGELPPPLGSLYTDKLIF. CDR3 in DNA: TGTGCTCTTGGGGAACTCCCTCCTCCCTTGGGGTCCCTGTACACCGATAAACTCATCTTT.

This clone came up a few times. The chain has TRDV2 and TRDJ1; D perhaps matches TRDD3 (6 bases). The CDR3 is made up of 25 amino acids. The germline V and J ends were trimmed by 3 bases and 0 bases, with 43 bases remaining between them. CDR1 and CDR2 (germline): GEAIGNYY, EKD. CDR3 protein: CACDQLTLLGIRGPAGTRDTDKLIF. For the CDR3, the DNA is TGTGCCTGTGACCAATTGACCTTACTGGGTATCCGAGGTCCGGCGGGGACGAGAGACACCGATAAACTCATCTTT.